This T cell receptor (beta chain) was observed in a study of Graves' ophthalmopathy and Graves' hyperthyroidism. Findings of the study overall: Most clonotypes expanded in thyroid above 0.001 frequency were present in blood too.

For this clonotype: What it binds is unknown.

The authors amplified TCR beta CDR3 regions from RNA transcripts. The authors performed first-round RT-PCR with HTBI primers and then a second-round multiplex PCR. TCRdb fed the multiplex PCR reads into MiXCR, producing one record per CDR3 protein. The sample lists roughly 1.1 million distinct CDR3 sequences, roughly 35% occurring once. V lost 6 bases, J lost 6 bases, and 7 bases stayed unmatched. The length of the CDR3 is 16 residues. Germline lookup yields CDR1 ENHRY and CDR2 SYGVKD. Sequenced material: peripheral blood or thyroid tissue (not recorded which). This clonotype was obtained from an adult man with Graves' hyperthyroidism. The chain uses TRBV10-3 and TRBJ2-1; 14 bases align to TRBD2. The CDR3 reads CAIRRSGLAGVNEQFF. CDR3 DNA: TGTGCCATCAGAAGATCGGGACTAGCGGGAGTCAATGAGCAGTTCTTC.